Sequencing of this T cell receptor (beta chain) was carried out in a study of identical twins. General observations from the study: Insertions were fewer in abundant cord blood beta clonotypes, whereas memory repertoires showed none of this pattern. Sharing of beta out-of-frame sequences by twins showed a weaker excess.

This clonotype appeared many times. Its antigen remains unidentified. Losses at the gene ends were 0 bases for V and 3 bases for J; bases not matched to a gene: 4. This CDR3 contains 16 residues. CDR1 and CDR2 (germline): MNHEY, SVGAGI. MiXCR, applied by TCRdb to the 5' RACE reads, yields one record per CDR3 protein. The table shows about 100,000 distinct CDR3 sequences, with just under 6% occurring only once. The TCR was taken from a woman aged 50 to 60 in good health. Sequenced input: memory T cells sorted from blood. The chain joins TRBV6-5 to TRBJ2-3; 9 bases map to TRBD2. The CDR3 DNA is TGTGCCAGCAGTTACTCCGCGGGAGGGCCTACAGATACGCAGTATTTT. It yields the protein CASSYSAGGPTDTQYF.